Listed below are T cell receptor beta chains from one sample, sequenced in a study of T cells in Graves' hyperthyroidism and ophthalmopathy. TCRdb processed the multiplex PCR reads anew with MiXCR; each CDR3 protein has one entry. The table lists around 700,000 distinct CDR3 sequences, 18% of them singletons. Sequencing was carried out using blood. Source of these receptors: a woman aged 50 to 65 with Graves' hyperthyroidism that later progressed to Graves' ophthalmopathy. Both conserved end residues are part of each CDR3. Fields, in order: V gene, D gene, J gene, clone size, CDR3 DNA, CDR3 protein. A D gene is named only where the DNA matches it firmly. Rows give clone size only sometimes, using once, few, many, or a class for an expanded clone.

v_gene: TRBV2
d_gene: .
j_gene: TRBJ2-4
abundance: .
CDR3nt: TGTGCCAGCAGTGGTAGGAGTGGGGCCAAAAACATTCAGTACTTC
CDR3aa: CASSGRSGAKNIQYF

v_gene: TRBV19
d_gene: .
j_gene: TRBJ1-1
abundance: many
CDR3nt: TGTGCCAGCAGCATCCAGGGAGTGAACACTGAAGCTTTCTTT
CDR3aa: CASSIQGVNTEAFF

v_gene: TRBV12-3/TRBV12-4
d_gene: .
j_gene: TRBJ1-6
abundance: many
CDR3nt: TGTGCCAGCAGTTATCAGACGGCAAATTCACCCCTCCACTTT
CDR3aa: CASSYQTANSPLHF

v_gene: TRBV18
d_gene: TRBD1
j_gene: TRBJ1-1
abundance: many
CDR3nt: TGTGCCAGCTCGCCCAGACAGGGGCTCACTGAAGCTTTCTTT
CDR3aa: CASSPRQGLTEAFF

v_gene: TRBV19
d_gene: TRBD1
j_gene: TRBJ1-1
abundance: .
CDR3nt: TGTGCCAGTAGTACACAGGGACAGGGCACTGAAGCTTTCTTT
CDR3aa: CASSTQGQGTEAFF

v_gene: TRBV7-3
d_gene: TRBD1
j_gene: TRBJ2-6
abundance: .
CDR3nt: TGTGCCAGCAGCTTAGATACGGGACAGTTAAGCCCTGGGGCCAACGTCCTGACTTTC
CDR3aa: CASSLDTGQLSPGANVLTF

v_gene: TRBV20-1
d_gene: .
j_gene: TRBJ1-3
abundance: .
CDR3nt: TGCAGTGCTAGAGTCCCCCCACGGGACACCATATATTTT
CDR3aa: CSARVPPRDTIYF

v_gene: TRBV3-1
d_gene: TRBD1
j_gene: TRBJ1-1
abundance: many
CDR3nt: TGTGCCAGCAGCCCAGCTCGGCAGGGGGCGCGGGCTGAAGCTTTCTTT
CDR3aa: CASSPARQGARAEAFF

v_gene: TRBV6-1
d_gene: TRBD2
j_gene: TRBJ2-5
abundance: many
CDR3nt: TGTGCCAGCAGCGGTCTAGCGGGGGGTGGAGAGACCCAGTACTTC
CDR3aa: CASSGLAGGGETQYF

v_gene: TRBV7-9
d_gene: TRBD1
j_gene: TRBJ2-1
abundance: once
CDR3nt: TGTGCCAGCAGCTTCCGGGACAGGGCGAGTGTTAAGTTCAATGAGCAGTTCTTC
CDR3aa: CASSFRDRASVKFNEQFF

v_gene: TRBV6-5
d_gene: .
j_gene: TRBJ2-1
abundance: few
CDR3nt: TGTGCCAGCAGTACCGACTGGATCCTTGAGCAGTTCTTC
CDR3aa: CASSTDWILEQFF

v_gene: TRBV30
d_gene: TRBD1
j_gene: TRBJ1-5
abundance: many
CDR3nt: TGTGCCTGGAGTAGAGAACAGGGGGCTTTGAGCAATCAGCCCCAGCATTTT
CDR3aa: CAWSREQGALSNQPQHF

v_gene: TRBV3-1
d_gene: .
j_gene: TRBJ1-3
abundance: .
CDR3nt: TGTGCCAGCAGCCTTTACTCTGTCTCTGGAAACACCATATATTTT
CDR3aa: CASSLYSVSGNTIYF

v_gene: TRBV11-2
d_gene: .
j_gene: TRBJ1-1
abundance: .
CDR3nt: TGTGCCAGCAGCTTATCAAGGGAATCAACTGAAGCTTTCTTT
CDR3aa: CASSLSRESTEAFF

v_gene: TRBV10-3
d_gene: TRBD2
j_gene: TRBJ2-3
abundance: .
CDR3nt: TGTGCCATCAGGGGGACTAGCGGGGGATACACAGATACGCAGTATTTT
CDR3aa: CAIRGTSGGYTDTQYF

v_gene: TRBV10-3
d_gene: TRBD1
j_gene: TRBJ2-2
abundance: .
CDR3nt: TGTGCCATCAGCACCGGGACAGGGGACACCGGGGAGCTGTTTTTT
CDR3aa: CAISTGTGDTGELFF

v_gene: TRBV12-3/TRBV12-4
d_gene: .
j_gene: TRBJ1-2
abundance: .
CDR3nt: TGTGCCAGCAGTTTGAGGGAACGGGAGAACTATGGCTACACCTTC
CDR3aa: CASSLRERENYGYTF

v_gene: TRBV24-1
d_gene: TRBD2
j_gene: TRBJ2-1
abundance: few
CDR3nt: TGTGCCACCGGCGAGGGACTAGCGGGGGGAACACAGTTCTTC
CDR3aa: CATGEGLAGGTQFF

v_gene: TRBV3-1
d_gene: TRBD2
j_gene: TRBJ2-1
abundance: few
CDR3nt: TGTGCCAGCAGCCAAGATACAAGCGGGGCCTCCTACAATGAGCAGTTCTTC
CDR3aa: CASSQDTSGASYNEQFF

v_gene: TRBV7-8
d_gene: .
j_gene: TRBJ2-2
abundance: many
CDR3nt: TGTGCCAGCAGGTACCCAGGAGCGAACACCGGGGAGCTGTTTTTT
CDR3aa: CASRYPGANTGELFF

v_gene: TRBV4-1
d_gene: .
j_gene: TRBJ1-4
abundance: few
CDR3nt: TGCGCCAGCAGCCATTTTCAGAAAACTAATGAAAAACTGTTTTTT
CDR3aa: CASSHFQKTNEKLFF

v_gene: TRBV7-2
d_gene: .
j_gene: TRBJ1-4
abundance: many
CDR3nt: TGTGCCAGCAGCGGGGGGCCTCGTAATGAAAAACTGTTTTTT
CDR3aa: CASSGGPRNEKLFF

v_gene: TRBV5-1
d_gene: .
j_gene: TRBJ1-3
abundance: .
CDR3nt: TGCGCCAGCAGCTTGAGCCAACAGGGTCTTTTGGGAAACACCATATATTTT
CDR3aa: CASSLSQQGLLGNTIYF

v_gene: TRBV7-9
d_gene: .
j_gene: TRBJ2-2
abundance: few
CDR3nt: TGTGCCAGCAGCTTCTCGGGCAGGAGTACTTTCACCGGGGAGCTGTTTTTT
CDR3aa: CASSFSGRSTFTGELFF

v_gene: TRBV6-1
d_gene: .
j_gene: TRBJ2-7
abundance: many
CDR3nt: TGTGCCAGCAGTGAAGCGCTTCTTCTCAGAGCCTACGAGCAGTACTTC
CDR3aa: CASSEALLLRAYEQYF

v_gene: TRBV12-3/TRBV12-4
d_gene: TRBD2
j_gene: TRBJ2-1
abundance: many
CDR3nt: TGTGCCAGCAGACGAACTAGCGAGACATCCTACAATGAGCAGTTCTTC
CDR3aa: CASRRTSETSYNEQFF

v_gene: TRBV29-1
d_gene: TRBD1
j_gene: TRBJ1-1
abundance: many
CDR3nt: TGCAGCGTCATGACAGGGGGCTACACTGAAGCTTTCTTT
CDR3aa: CSVMTGGYTEAFF

v_gene: TRBV30
d_gene: .
j_gene: TRBJ2-1
abundance: .
CDR3nt: TGTGCCTGGAGTGTGCTAGCGAAGTCATACAATGAGCAGTTCTTC
CDR3aa: CAWSVLAKSYNEQFF

v_gene: TRBV4-2
d_gene: TRBD1
j_gene: TRBJ1-1
abundance: few
CDR3nt: TGTGCCAGCACTCTTTCCGGGGACAGATCCTGGTGGGAAGCTTTCTTT
CDR3aa: CASTLSGDRSWWEAFF

v_gene: TRBV7-2
d_gene: TRBD1
j_gene: TRBJ2-3
abundance: few
CDR3nt: TGTGCCAGCAGCTTAGCGTACAGGGGGCGAGGAGATACGCAGTATTTT
CDR3aa: CASSLAYRGRGDTQYF

v_gene: TRBV11-2
d_gene: TRBD2
j_gene: TRBJ2-3
abundance: many
CDR3nt: TGTGCCAGCAGCCCGACTAGCGGGGGGGTGCCAGATACGCAGTATTTT
CDR3aa: CASSPTSGGVPDTQYF

v_gene: TRBV12-3/TRBV12-4
d_gene: .
j_gene: TRBJ1-1
abundance: many
CDR3nt: TGTGCCAGCAGGAAGGAGAACACTGAAGCTTTCTTT
CDR3aa: CASRKENTEAFF

v_gene: TRBV6-6
d_gene: TRBD1
j_gene: TRBJ2-2
abundance: few
CDR3nt: TGTGCCAGCAGTTACACCCGGGACAGCACCGGGGAGCTGTTTTTT
CDR3aa: CASSYTRDSTGELFF

v_gene: TRBV27
d_gene: TRBD2
j_gene: TRBJ2-1
abundance: many
CDR3nt: TGTGCCAGCAGCTCCGTCGGGACTAGCGGGGTCCTTAGCTCCTACAATGAGCAGTTCTTC
CDR3aa: CASSSVGTSGVLSSYNEQFF

v_gene: TRBV11-2
d_gene: TRBD2
j_gene: TRBJ2-7
abundance: many
CDR3nt: TGTGCCAGCAGCTCCGTTAGACTAGCGGGGGGATACGAGCAGTACTTC
CDR3aa: CASSSVRLAGGYEQYF

v_gene: TRBV25-1
d_gene: .
j_gene: TRBJ1-1
abundance: few
CDR3nt: TGTGCCAGCGTTGGGGGGCTGAGGACTGAAGCTTTCTTT
CDR3aa: CASVGGLRTEAFF

v_gene: TRBV6-2/TRBV6-3
d_gene: .
j_gene: TRBJ1-1
abundance: .
CDR3nt: TGTGCCAGCAGAAGAGGCAGGGCAATTTACACTGAAGCTTTCTTT
CDR3aa: CASRRGRAIYTEAFF

v_gene: TRBV5-4
d_gene: TRBD1
j_gene: TRBJ2-1
abundance: once
CDR3nt: TGTGCCAGCAGCAAGAAGACAGGGGATGACAATGAGCAGTTCTTC
CDR3aa: CASSKKTGDDNEQFF

v_gene: TRBV2
d_gene: TRBD1
j_gene: TRBJ1-1
abundance: many
CDR3nt: TGTGCCAGCAGAGAACCCGGGACAGGGGGCCTGAACACTGAAGCTTTCTTT
CDR3aa: CASREPGTGGLNTEAFF

v_gene: TRBV7-8
d_gene: .
j_gene: TRBJ1-5
abundance: many
CDR3nt: TGTGCCAGCAGCTTACTTCCCGGGACGTTTAGCAATCAGCCCCAGCATTTT
CDR3aa: CASSLLPGTFSNQPQHF

v_gene: TRBV24-1
d_gene: .
j_gene: TRBJ2-1
abundance: .
CDR3nt: TGTGCCACCAGTGATTTTTACGAGCAGTTCTTC
CDR3aa: CATSDFYEQFF

v_gene: TRBV7-9
d_gene: TRBD1
j_gene: TRBJ2-1
abundance: few
CDR3nt: TGTGCCAGCAGCTTAGCTCAAACAGGGGACAATGAGCAGTTCTTC
CDR3aa: CASSLAQTGDNEQFF

v_gene: TRBV2
d_gene: TRBD1
j_gene: TRBJ2-1
abundance: few
CDR3nt: TGTGCCGGACAGGGGGCTGTCGTAGAGCAGTTCTTC
CDR3aa: CAGQGAVVEQFF

v_gene: TRBV9
d_gene: TRBD2
j_gene: TRBJ2-3
abundance: .
CDR3nt: TGTGCCAGCAGCGTAGATGCGGGGGGGCACACAGATACGCAGTATTTT
CDR3aa: CASSVDAGGHTDTQYF

v_gene: TRBV6-5
d_gene: .
j_gene: TRBJ2-3
abundance: .
CDR3nt: TGTGCCAGCAGGGATGGACAGACCATTCGAGATACGCAGTATTTT
CDR3aa: CASRDGQTIRDTQYF

v_gene: TRBV15
d_gene: .
j_gene: TRBJ2-7
abundance: many
CDR3nt: TGTGCCACCAGCACCCGGAGTTACGGGGGAACCTACGAGCAGTACTTC
CDR3aa: CATSTRSYGGTYEQYF

v_gene: TRBV20-1
d_gene: .
j_gene: TRBJ1-1
abundance: .
CDR3nt: TGCAGTGCTAGAAGGCCCGGGAACACTGAAGCTTTCTTT
CDR3aa: CSARRPGNTEAFF

v_gene: TRBV3-1
d_gene: .
j_gene: TRBJ1-1
abundance: many
CDR3nt: TGTGCCAGCAGCCAAGATCCCGGACAGATGAACACTGAAGCTTTCTTT
CDR3aa: CASSQDPGQMNTEAFF

v_gene: TRBV2
d_gene: .
j_gene: TRBJ2-3
abundance: many
CDR3nt: TGTGCCAGCAGTGAAGTTTTAGCGGGCACAGATACGCAGTATTTT
CDR3aa: CASSEVLAGTDTQYF

v_gene: TRBV15
d_gene: TRBD2
j_gene: TRBJ2-4
abundance: many
CDR3nt: TGTGCCACCAGCAGGCACGACAGCGGGATAGCCAAAAACATTCAGTACTTC
CDR3aa: CATSRHDSGIAKNIQYF

v_gene: TRBV20-1
d_gene: TRBD2
j_gene: TRBJ2-3
abundance: .
CDR3nt: TGCAGTGCTCCCAGGTTTAGCGGGGGTGCAGATACGCAGTATTTT
CDR3aa: CSAPRFSGGADTQYF

v_gene: TRBV20-1
d_gene: .
j_gene: TRBJ1-1
abundance: many
CDR3nt: TGCAGTGCCCCGGGACACCGGAACACTGAAGCTTTCTTT
CDR3aa: CSAPGHRNTEAFF

v_gene: TRBV27
d_gene: TRBD1
j_gene: TRBJ1-5
abundance: many
CDR3nt: TGTGCCAGCAGTACCCAGGACAGGGTCCAGCCCCAGCATTTT
CDR3aa: CASSTQDRVQPQHF

v_gene: TRBV20-1
d_gene: .
j_gene: TRBJ1-5
abundance: many
CDR3nt: TGCAGTGCGGGGACAAGGAGGGGGCCCCAGCATTTT
CDR3aa: CSAGTRRGPQHF

v_gene: TRBV2
d_gene: .
j_gene: TRBJ1-1
abundance: many
CDR3nt: TGTGCCAGCACCATAGCGGGACTTCACACTGAAGCTTTCTTT
CDR3aa: CASTIAGLHTEAFF

v_gene: TRBV28
d_gene: .
j_gene: TRBJ2-7
abundance: once
CDR3nt: TGTGCCAGCAGTTACGGGACGCGGGAGCAGTACTTC
CDR3aa: CASSYGTREQYF

v_gene: TRBV6-5
d_gene: .
j_gene: TRBJ1-6
abundance: few
CDR3nt: TGTGCCAGCAGTAACGACGGAGCACCATATAATTCACCCCTCCACTTT
CDR3aa: CASSNDGAPYNSPLHF

v_gene: TRBV5-1
d_gene: .
j_gene: TRBJ2-2
abundance: .
CDR3nt: TGCGCCAGCAGCTTCTTCGATACTGAGACCGGGGAGCTGTTTTTT
CDR3aa: CASSFFDTETGELFF